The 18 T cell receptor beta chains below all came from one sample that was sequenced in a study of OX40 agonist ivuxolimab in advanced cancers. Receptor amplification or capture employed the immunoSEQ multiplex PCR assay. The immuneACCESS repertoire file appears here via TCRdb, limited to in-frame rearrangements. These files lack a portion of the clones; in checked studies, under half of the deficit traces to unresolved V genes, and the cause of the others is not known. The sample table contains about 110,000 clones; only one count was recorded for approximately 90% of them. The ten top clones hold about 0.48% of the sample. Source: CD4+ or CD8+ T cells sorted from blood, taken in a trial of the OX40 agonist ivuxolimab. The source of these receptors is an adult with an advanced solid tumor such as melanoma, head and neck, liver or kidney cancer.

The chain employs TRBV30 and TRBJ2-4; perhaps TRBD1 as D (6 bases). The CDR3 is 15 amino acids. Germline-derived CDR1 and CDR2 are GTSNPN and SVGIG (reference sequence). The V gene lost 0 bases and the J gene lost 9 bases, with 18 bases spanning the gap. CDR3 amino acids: CAWSVLGTRKAIQYF. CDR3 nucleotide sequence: TGTGCCTGGAGTGTACTTGGGACACGGAAGGCCATTCAGTACTTC. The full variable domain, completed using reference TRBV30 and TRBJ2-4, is SQTIHQWPATLVQPVGSPLSLECTVEGTSNPNLYWYRQAAGRGLQLLFYSVGIGQISSEVPQNLSASRPQDRQFILSSKKLLLSDSGFYLCAWSVLGTRKAIQYFGAGTRLSVL.

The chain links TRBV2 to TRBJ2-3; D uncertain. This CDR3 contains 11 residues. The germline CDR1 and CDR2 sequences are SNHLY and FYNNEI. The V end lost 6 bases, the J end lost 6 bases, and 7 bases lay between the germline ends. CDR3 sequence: CASSLRDTQYF. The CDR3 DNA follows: TGTGCCAGCAGCCTTAGGGATACGCAGTATTTT.

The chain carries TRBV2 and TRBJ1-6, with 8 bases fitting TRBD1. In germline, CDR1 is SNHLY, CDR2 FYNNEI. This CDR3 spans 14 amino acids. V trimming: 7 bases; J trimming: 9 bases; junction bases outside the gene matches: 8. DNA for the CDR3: TGTGCCAGCACCAGAGCACAGGGGGTTTCACCCCTCCACTTT. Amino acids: CASTRAQGVSPLHF.

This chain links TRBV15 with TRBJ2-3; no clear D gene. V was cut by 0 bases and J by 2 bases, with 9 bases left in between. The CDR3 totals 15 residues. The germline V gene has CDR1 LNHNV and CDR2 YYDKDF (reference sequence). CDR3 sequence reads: CATSRDRRVTDTQYF. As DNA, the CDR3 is TGTGCCACCAGCAGAGATAGGAGAGTCACAGATACGCAGTATTTT.

CDR3 in DNA: TGTGCCAGCAGCTTAGCGGGGGTTTACAATGAGCAGTTCTTC. The encoded protein is CASSLAGVYNEQFF. The chain uses TRBV7-7 and TRBJ2-1, with D perhaps matching TRBD1 or TRBD2 (5 bases each). Germline V gives CDR1 SSHAT, CDR2 FNYEAQ (reference sequence). V was pared by 0 bases and J by 4 bases, with 7 bases between. There are 14 residues in the CDR3.

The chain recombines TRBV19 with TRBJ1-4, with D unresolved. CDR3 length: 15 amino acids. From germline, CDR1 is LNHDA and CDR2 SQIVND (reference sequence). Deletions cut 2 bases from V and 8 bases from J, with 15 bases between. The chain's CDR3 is CASSIMAGSREKLFF. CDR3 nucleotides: TGTGCCAGTAGTATAATGGCGGGCTCGCGAGAAAAACTGTTTTTT.

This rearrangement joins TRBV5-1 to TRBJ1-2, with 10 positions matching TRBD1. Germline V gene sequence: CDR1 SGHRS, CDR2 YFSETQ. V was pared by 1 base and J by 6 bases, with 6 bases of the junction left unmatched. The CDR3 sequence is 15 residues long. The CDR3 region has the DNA TGCGCCAGCAGCTTGCTGGGACAGGGGCCCGATGGCTACACCTTC. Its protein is CASSLLGQGPDGYTF.

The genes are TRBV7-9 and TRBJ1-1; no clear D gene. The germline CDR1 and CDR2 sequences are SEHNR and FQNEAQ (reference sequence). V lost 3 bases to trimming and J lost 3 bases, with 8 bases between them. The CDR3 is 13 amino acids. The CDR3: CASSFGEYTEAFF. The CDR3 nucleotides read TGTGCCAGCAGCTTCGGGGAGTACACTGAAGCTTTCTTT. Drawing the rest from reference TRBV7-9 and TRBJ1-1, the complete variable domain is DTGVSQNPRHKITKRGQNVTFRCDPISEHNRLYWYRQTLGQGPEFLTYFQNEAQLEKSRLLSDRFSAERPKGSFSTLEIQRTEQGDSAMYLCASSFGEYTEAFFGQGTRLTVV.

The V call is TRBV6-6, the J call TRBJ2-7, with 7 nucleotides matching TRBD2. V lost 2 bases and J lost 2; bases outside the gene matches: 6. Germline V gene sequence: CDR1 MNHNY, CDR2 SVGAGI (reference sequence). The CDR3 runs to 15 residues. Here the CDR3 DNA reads TGTGCCAGCAGTTACAGTACTAGCGAGACCTACGAGCAGTACTTC. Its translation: CASSYSTSETYEQYF.

The CDR3 region is CASSQGEGSNQPQHF. The CDR3 coding sequence is TGTGCCAGCAGTCAGGGGGAGGGGAGCAATCAGCCCCAGCATTTT. The chain employs TRBV6-6 and TRBJ1-5; 7 bases agree with TRBD1. CDR1 is MNHNY and CDR2 is SVGAGI in the germline V gene (reference sequence). The CDR3 consists of 15 residues. V lost 5 bases and J lost 1; bases outside the gene matches: 5.

The DNA of the CDR3 is TGTGCCACCGAGGCAGGGGGGGTGGAGCAGTTCTTC. Translation: CATEAGGVEQFF. V and J are TRBV10-3 and TRBJ2-1, with D perhaps TRBD1 or TRBD2 (7 bases each). This CDR3 is 12 amino acids long. From germline, CDR1 is ENHRY and CDR2 SYGVKD. V shed 10 bases and J shed 10 bases, with 17 bases lying between them.

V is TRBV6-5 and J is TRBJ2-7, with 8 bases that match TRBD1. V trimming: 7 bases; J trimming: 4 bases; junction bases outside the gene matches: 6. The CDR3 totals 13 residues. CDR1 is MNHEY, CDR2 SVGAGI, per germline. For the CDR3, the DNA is TGTGCCAGCATTAACAGGGGGTCTTACGAGCAGTACTTC. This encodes CASINRGSYEQYF.

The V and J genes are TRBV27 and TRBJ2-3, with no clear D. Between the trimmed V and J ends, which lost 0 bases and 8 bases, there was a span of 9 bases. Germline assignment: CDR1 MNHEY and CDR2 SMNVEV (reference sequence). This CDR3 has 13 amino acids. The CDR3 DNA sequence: TGTGCCAGCAGTTTATCAGGGCACCCTACGCAGTATTTT. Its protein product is CASSLSGHPTQYF.

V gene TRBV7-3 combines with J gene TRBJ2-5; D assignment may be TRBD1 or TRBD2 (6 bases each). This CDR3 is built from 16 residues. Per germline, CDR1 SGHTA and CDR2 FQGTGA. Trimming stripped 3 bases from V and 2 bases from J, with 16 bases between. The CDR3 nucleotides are TGTGCCAGCAGCTTGGACGGCGGGACAACTCAAGAGACCCAGTACTTC. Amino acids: CASSLDGGTTQETQYF.

The DNA of the CDR3 is TGTGCCAGCAGCTCTACAGGGGGCCAGGAAAAACTGTTTTTT. Amino acids: CASSSTGGQEKLFF. The gene calls are TRBV13 and TRBJ1-4; TRBD1 aligns across 9 bases. V trimming: 4 bases; J trimming: 8 bases; junction bases outside the gene matches: 5. The CDR3 has 14 residues. The germline gives CDR1 PRHDT, CDR2 FYEKMQ (reference sequence).

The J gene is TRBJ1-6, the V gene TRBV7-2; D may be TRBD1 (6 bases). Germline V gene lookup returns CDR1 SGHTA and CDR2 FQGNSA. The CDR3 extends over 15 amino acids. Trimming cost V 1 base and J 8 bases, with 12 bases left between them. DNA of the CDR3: TGTGCCAGCAGCTTAGTACAGGGTGTGGATTCACCCCTCCACTTT. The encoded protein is CASSLVQGVDSPLHF. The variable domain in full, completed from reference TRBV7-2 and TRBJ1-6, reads GAGVSQSPSNKVTEKGKDVELRCDPISGHTALYWYRQSLGQGLEFLIYFQGNSAPDKSGLPSDRFSAERTGGSVSTLTIQRTQQEDSAVYLCASSLVQGVDSPLHFGNGTRLTVT.

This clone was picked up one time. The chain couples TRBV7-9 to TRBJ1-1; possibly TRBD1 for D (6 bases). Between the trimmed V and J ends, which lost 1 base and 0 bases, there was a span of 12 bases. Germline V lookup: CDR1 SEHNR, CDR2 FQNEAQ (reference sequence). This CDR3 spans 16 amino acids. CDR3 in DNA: TGTGCCAGCAGCTTAGGCCCCACAGGGATGAACACTGAAGCTTTCTTT. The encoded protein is CASSLGPTGMNTEAFF.

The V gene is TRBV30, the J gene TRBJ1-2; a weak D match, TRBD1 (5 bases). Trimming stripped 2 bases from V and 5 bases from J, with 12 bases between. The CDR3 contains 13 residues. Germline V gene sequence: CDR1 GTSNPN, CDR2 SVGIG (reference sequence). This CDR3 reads CAWSLAWGYGYTF. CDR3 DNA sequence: TGTGCCTGGAGTCTGGCTTGGGGGTATGGCTACACCTTC.